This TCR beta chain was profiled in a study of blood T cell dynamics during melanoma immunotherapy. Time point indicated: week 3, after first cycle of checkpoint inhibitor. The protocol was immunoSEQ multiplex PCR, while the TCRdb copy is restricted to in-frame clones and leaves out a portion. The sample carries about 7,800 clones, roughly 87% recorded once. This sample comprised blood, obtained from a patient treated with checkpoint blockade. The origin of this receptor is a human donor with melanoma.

CDR3 bases: TGTGCCAGCAGTGACGGCCAGGGCCCCTACAATGAGCAGTTCTTC. Translating gives CASSDGQGPYNEQFF. The chain has TRBV6-4 and TRBJ2-1, with D possibly matching TRBD1 (5 bases). The CDR3 loop spans 15 amino acids. Between the trimmed V and J ends, which lost 2 bases and 2 bases, there was a span of 10 bases. Germline CDR1 MRHNA, CDR2 SNTAGT.